The clone carrying this TCR beta chain was found many times. Its antigen is undetermined. Next came a second PCR, run for about 6 to 12 cycles, which used a sample-barcoded 5' primer along with a J-beta primer mix. TCRdb re-called the 5' RACE reads with MiXCR, one entry per CDR3 protein. The table records approximately 1.5 million distinct CDR3 sequences, around 36% of them present only once. The sample comes from a study of blood T cells in healthy people across ages. Study outcomes and limitations: Researchers report that TCR beta diversity correlated strongly with naive T cell percentage. Unsorted PBMC material precluded a definitive naive versus antigen-experienced comparison. For the donors, CMV status was unknown and possibly confounded expanded clonotype changes.

They isolated at least 7 million PBMCs from each sample. The clonotype originates from a woman aged 25 to 39 in good health. Source material: blood.

The CDR3 nucleotides read TGCAGCGCCGCCCAGCCGGAAGAGCAGTTCTTC. Its translation: CSAAQPEEQFF. V gene TRBV29-1 combines with J gene TRBJ2-1; D not certain. Trimming left V 7 bases short and J 10 bases short, with 14 bases between. This CDR3 comprises 11 residues. Germline CDR1 reads SQVTM; CDR2 reads ANQGSEA.